Presented here are 8 T cell receptor beta chains from one specimen sequenced in a study of blood T cell repertoires in COVID-19. The repertoire was sequenced with immunoSEQ multiplex PCR; TCRdb's copy has only in-frame clones and lacks some. The sample has under 200,000 clones; around nine tenths are singletons. The sample taken for sequencing was PBMCs or T cells enriched from blood (not recorded which). These TCRs come from a woman between 18 and 30 years old who had recovered from COVID-19.

This clone was detected only a few times. This chain links TRBV11-3 with TRBJ2-2, with 9 nucleotides matching TRBD2. V shed 1 base, J shed 0 bases, and the junction held 3 bases outside the gene matches. The CDR3 length is 17 residues. The germline gives CDR1 SGHNT, CDR2 YENEEA. In DNA form, the CDR3 reads TGTGCCAGCAGCTTAGGTAGCGGGGGAGCGAACACCGGGGAGCTGTTTTTT. It yields the protein CASSLGSGGANTGELFF.

This chain connects TRBV11-2 to TRBJ2-3; 9 bases agree with TRBD1. The CDR3 contains 14 residues. Germline V gene sequence: CDR1 SGHAT, CDR2 FQNNGV. V lost 7 bases to trimming and J lost 4 bases; unmatched junction nucleotides: 6. This CDR3 is CASMNRGRADTQYF. For the CDR3, the DNA is TGTGCCAGCATGAACAGGGGGCGCGCAGATACGCAGTATTTT.

The genes are TRBV19 and TRBJ1-5, with a tentative D call TRBD1 (5 bases). V shed 5 bases and J shed 8 bases, with 19 bases lying between them. CDR1 is LNHDA, CDR2 SQIVND, per germline (reference sequence). The CDR3 is 15 residues long. The CDR3 here is CASSPWGQGTKPQHF. The CDR3 region has the DNA TGTGCCAGTAGTCCCTGGGGTCAGGGTACTAAGCCCCAGCATTTT.

This clone was counted a few times. The chain links TRBV15 to TRBJ2-7, with 9 bases fitting TRBD1. Trimming cost V 0 bases and J 6 bases; bases outside gene matches: 6. Germline V lookup: CDR1 LNHNV, CDR2 YYDKDF (reference sequence). This CDR3 contains 15 residues. The CDR3 coding sequence is TGTGCCACCAGCAGAGAACAGGGGGCGCCTGTCGAGCAGTACTTC. Encoded protein: CATSREQGAPVEQYF.

The CDR3 protein is CASTFGLGQGSYEQYF. The CDR3 DNA sequence: TGCGCCAGCACCTTTGGTCTGGGACAGGGCTCCTACGAGCAGTACTTC. The rearrangement uses TRBV5-1 and TRBJ2-7; 9 bases are shared with TRBD1. Germline V gene data show CDR1 as SGHRS and CDR2 as YFSETQ. Unmatched junction bases numbered 10, after V lost 6 bases and J lost 0 bases. The CDR3 runs 16 residues. The full variable domain, in which reference TRBV5-1 and TRBJ2-7 provide the parts outside the CDR3, is KAGVTQTPRYLIKTRGQQVTLSCSPISGHRSVSWYQQTPGQGLQFLFEYFSETQRNKGNFPGRFSGRQFSNSRSEMNVSTLELGDSALYLCASTFGLGQGSYEQYFGPGTRLTVT.

V gene TRBV5-8 combines with J gene TRBJ2-1; D remains unclear. Trimming removed 4 bases at V and 0 bases at J, with 14 bases between. The CDR3 sequence is 16 residues long. The germline gives CDR1 SGHTS, CDR2 YDEGEE. The CDR3 region is CASSRNPVGSYNEQFF. The CDR3 DNA reads as TGTGCCAGCAGCCGCAACCCCGTCGGCTCCTACAATGAGCAGTTCTTC.

The CDR3 DNA reads TGTGCCAGCAGCTTGACATCGAGGAAAAACATTCAGTACTTC. Translating it yields CASSLTSRKNIQYF. The rearrangement joins TRBV5-5 to TRBJ2-4, with no clear D. Germline V gene data show CDR1 as SGHKS and CDR2 as YYEKEE (reference sequence). The CDR3 is made up of 14 amino acids. Trimming took off 1 base at V and 4 bases at J, with 9 bases between the two ends.

CDR3 DNA sequence: TGTGCCTCTCTTTCGGGACAGGGGTCCTACGAGCAGTACTTC. Protein sequence: CASLSGQGSYEQYF. The gene calls are TRBV30 and TRBJ2-7, with 10 nucleotides matching TRBD1. The CDR3 is made up of 14 amino acids. Trimming took 7 bases from V and 1 from J; bases not matched to a gene: 7. From germline, CDR1 is GTSNPN and CDR2 SVGIG (reference sequence).